These 15 T cell receptor beta chains were sequenced from one sample in a study of blood T cell repertoires in COVID-19. The data were produced by immunoSEQ multiplex PCR, yet TCRdb's version contains in-frame clones alone and is incomplete. The repertoire has over 350,000 clones, 86% of them found once; the top ten carry roughly 1.4%. Material: peripheral blood. The receptor set was obtained from a woman in her twenties or thirties with active or convalescent COVID-19.

J is TRBJ2-7 and V is TRBV5-6; possible D gene TRBD1, 5 bases. The CDR3 loop spans 12 amino acids. V lost 3 bases and J lost 4, with 8 bases in between. The V gene's germline CDR1 is SGHDT and CDR2 YYEEEE. CDR3 nucleotide sequence: TGTGCCAGCAGCTCACAGGTATACGAGCAGTACTTC. It encodes CASSSQVYEQYF.

This sequence joins TRBV19 and TRBJ1-3; possibly TRBD1 for D (5 bases). This CDR3 has 15 amino acids. V shed 6 bases and J shed 3 bases, with 15 bases lying between them. Germline V lookup: CDR1 LNHDA, CDR2 SQIVND (reference sequence). CDR3 amino acids: CASRMAGLDGNTIYF. The DNA of the CDR3 is TGTGCCAGTAGGATGGCGGGGCTTGATGGAAACACCATATATTTT.

This chain links TRBV6-1 with TRBJ1-1; D ambiguous. The germline gives CDR1 MNHNS, CDR2 SASEGT. CDR3 length: 17 amino acids. The ends were cut back, 2 bases at V and 0 bases at J, with 16 bases in the middle. CDR3 DNA: TGTGCCAGCAGTGAACGGGTGTCTTGGCAAGTGAACACTGAAGCTTTCTTT. This sequence encodes CASSERVSWQVNTEAFF.

The rearrangement joins TRBV7-2 to TRBJ1-5; D possibly corresponds to TRBD1 (5 bases). The germline gives CDR1 SGHTA, CDR2 FQGNSA. Trimming cost V 1 base and J 9 bases, with 13 bases left between them. This CDR3 contains 14 residues. The CDR3 loop is CASSLGGQGRPQHF. CDR3 nucleotide sequence: TGTGCCAGCAGCTTAGGTGGCCAGGGTCGGCCCCAGCATTTT.

The genes are TRBV5-1 and TRBJ1-1; TRBD1 agrees at 9 bases. V dropped 0 bases and J dropped 2; count of bases not matched to a gene: 5. CDR3 length equals 16 residues. Germline V gene lookup returns CDR1 SGHRS and CDR2 YFSETQ. CDR3 sequence reads: CASSLGGTGFNTEAFF. CDR3 sequence (DNA): TGCGCCAGCAGCTTGGGAGGGACAGGGTTCAACACTGAAGCTTTCTTT.

The chain couples TRBV19 to TRBJ1-3, with unresolved D. From germline, CDR1 is LNHDA and CDR2 SQIVND (reference sequence). The CDR3 contains 15 residues. V shed 7 bases and J shed 0 bases, with 13 bases lying between them. The DNA of the CDR3 is TGTGCCAGTACGAGTGGGCAACACTCTGGAAACACCATATATTTT. Translating gives CASTSGQHSGNTIYF.

The rearrangement links TRBV11-2 to TRBJ2-5; 9 nucleotides agree with TRBD1. The CDR3 covers 17 residues. Germline V CDR1 and CDR2: SGHAT, FQNNGV. The ends lost 1 base at V and 3 bases at J; junction bases unmatched: 9. The CDR3 DNA is TGTGCCAGCAGCTTAGTCCTGGGACAGGGCCCTGAAGAGACCCAGTACTTC. Translating gives CASSLVLGQGPEETQYF.

The chain uses TRBV12-3 or TRBV12-4 and TRBJ1-3; unclear D gene. The V end lost 6 bases, the J end lost 4 bases, and 7 bases lay between the germline ends. CDR3 size: 12 residues. CDR3 sequence (DNA): TGTGCCAGCAGCCTAAAGGGAAACACCATATATTTT. It is translated as CASSLKGNTIYF.

This clone was seen only a few times. This sequence joins TRBV2 and TRBJ1-2; 9 bases agree with TRBD1. The CDR3 totals 14 residues. Looked up from germline, CDR1 is SNHLY and CDR2 is FYNNEI. With V trimmed by 3 bases and J by 7 bases, 6 bases remained unmatched. For the CDR3, the DNA is TGTGCCAGCAGTGACATGGGACAGGGACTTGGCTACACCTTC. This sequence encodes CASSDMGQGLGYTF. Supplemented by reference TRBV2 and TRBJ1-2, the full variable domain reads EPEVTQTPSHQVTQMGQEVILRCVPISNHLYFYWYRQILGQKVEFLVSFYNNEISEKSEIFDDQFSVERPDGSNFTLKIRSTKLEDSAMYFCASSDMGQGLGYTFGSGTRLTVV.

The chain has TRBV28 and TRBJ2-7, with 7 bases matching TRBD1. This CDR3 region has 15 residues. Germline V CDR1 and CDR2: MDHEN, SYDVKM. The V and J ends lost 1 base and 4 bases, in that order; junction bases with no gene match: 7. The CDR3 spells CASSLLQGLEYEQYF. CDR3 bases: TGTGCCAGCAGTTTATTACAGGGGCTTGAGTACGAGCAGTACTTC.

The genes are TRBV2 and TRBJ1-3; D possibly corresponds to TRBD1 (5 bases). Trimming cost V 10 bases and J 0 bases, with 13 bases left between them. Germline CDR1 is SNHLY and CDR2 is FYNNEI. The CDR3 sequence is 14 residues long. The CDR3 is CATLRDVSGNTIYF. DNA of the CDR3: TGTGCCACCCTGCGGGACGTCTCTGGAAACACCATATATTTT. Based on the CDR3 plus reference TRBV2 and TRBJ1-3, the full variable domain is EPEVTQTPSHQVTQMGQEVILRCVPISNHLYFYWYRQILGQKVEFLVSFYNNEISEKSEIFDDQFSVERPDGSNFTLKIRSTKLEDSAMYFCATLRDVSGNTIYFGEGSWLTVV.

The CDR3 sequence: CASSMGRGALDTQYF. The CDR3 nucleotides read TGTGCCAGTAGTATGGGACGGGGGGCCTTAGATACGCAGTATTTT. V and J are TRBV19 and TRBJ2-3; TRBD2 is a possible D gene (7 bases). Germline values: CDR1 LNHDA, CDR2 SQIVND (reference sequence). CDR3 length equals 15 residues. Trimming stripped 3 bases from V and 5 bases from J, with 15 bases between. Complete variable domain (other parts from reference TRBV19 and TRBJ2-3): DGGITQSPKYLFRKEGQNVTLSCEQNLNHDAMYWYRQDPGQGLRLIYYSQIVNDFQKGDIAEGYSVSREKKESFPLTVTSAQKNPTAFYLCASSMGRGALDTQYFGPGTRLTVL.

CDR3 protein: CASSAGQMNTEAFF. DNA for the CDR3: TGCGCCAGCAGCGCGGGACAGATGAACACTGAAGCTTTCTTT. V gene TRBV4-1 combines with J gene TRBJ1-1; 7 nucleotides line up with TRBD1. Germline loops: CDR1 MGHRA, CDR2 YSYEKL. This CDR3 contains 14 residues. The ends lost 5 bases at V and 0 bases at J; junction bases unmatched: 3.

The J gene is TRBJ2-7, the V gene TRBV15; 7 bases map to TRBD1. With 2 bases clipped from V and 2 bases from J, the junction kept 9 bases outside the gene matches. Germline CDR1 LNHNV, CDR2 YYDKDF (reference sequence). The length of the CDR3 is 16 residues. The CDR3 DNA reads as TGTGCCACCAGCAGATACACGGACAGGTCCACCTACGAGCAGTACTTC. It is translated as CATSRYTDRSTYEQYF.

The rearrangement uses TRBV1 and TRBJ2-7; the listed D gene, TRBD2, was not tested against the DNA. TRBV1 has pseudogene status. The CDR3 has 16 residues. The CDR3 spells CTSSLAAGTNRGEQYF. In DNA form, the CDR3 reads TGCACCAGCAGCCTAGCCGCCGGGACTAATCGGGGTGAGCAGTACTTC.